This record looks at one T cell receptor (beta chain) sequence and its context. Its antigen is not identified. A universal primer site arose from template switching, and cDNA bore unique molecular identifiers. Using its own MiXCR run on the 5' RACE reads, TCRdb lists one record per CDR3 protein. The table includes 400,000 or so distinct CDR3 sequences, 9% detected once. The ends were cut back, 3 bases at V and 3 bases at J, with 17 bases in the middle. Germline V gene sequence: CDR1 SGHVS, CDR2 FQNEAQ. This CDR3 is 17 amino acids long. The data stem from a study of identical twins. Study-wide findings and caveats: High-abundance cord blood beta clonotypes had fewer insertions; memory repertoires showed none. The degree of excess twin sharing was weaker in beta out-of-frame sequences. Out-of-frame alpha sequences that twins shared showed excess low generation probability.

The source is a woman between 45 and 60 years old in good health. The rearrangement uses TRBV7-8 and TRBJ2-2; D is ambiguous. Sequenced: naive T cells sorted from blood. CDR3 DNA: TGTGCCAGCAGCTTGCCCCTCTTGAGCGTCGACACCGGGGAGCTGTTTTTT. Its translation: CASSLPLLSVDTGELFF. Based on the CDR3 plus reference TRBV7-8 and TRBJ2-2, the full variable domain is GAGVSQSPRYKVAKRGQDVALRCDPISGHVSLFWYQQALGQGPEFLTYFQNEAQLDKSGLPSDRFFAERPEGSVSTLKIQRTQQEDSAVYLCASSLPLLSVDTGELFFGEGSRLTVL.